A selection of T cell receptor beta chains follows, all from one sample in a study of cytomegalovirus exposure and HLA in healthy donors. Produced via immunoSEQ multiplex PCR; TCRdb's table is partial and in-frame only. The repertoire includes some 180,000 clones, 77% of them detected once, and approximately 1.3% sits in the top ten. Sequenced input: PBMCs. These TCRs come from a man between 18 and 29 years old in good health and CMV-seronegative. The CDR3 runs from the conserved cysteine through the conserved F or W. D genes are given only for firm matches. Size is omitted from some rows. Given values are once, few, many or a class for expanded clones.

TRBJ2-4 TRBV2 TRBD2 - TGTGCCAGCAGTCCCCTCGGGCTAGCGGGAGGAATACTAGCCAAAAACATTCAGTACTTC CASSPLGLAGGILAKNIQYF
TRBJ2-7 TRBV11-3 - - TGTGCCAGCAGCTTAAGGACAGAGGAGCAGTACTTC CASSLRTEEQYF
TRBJ1-3 TRBV2 - - TGTGCCAGCAGTGAAATACAGTACTCTGGAAACACCATATATTTT CASSEIQYSGNTIYF
TRBJ1-2 TRBV30 - few TGTGCCTGGAGTCGCTCGGGACTGGGGGGTTACTATGGCTACACCTTC CAWSRSGLGGYYGYTF
TRBJ1-5 TRBV7-9 - - TGTGCCAGCAGCTTATCGGGGATCCAGCCCCAGCATTTT CASSLSGIQPQHF
TRBJ2-5 TRBV6-1 TRBD2 - TGTGCCAGCAACGGCGGGGGGGCCGGAGAGACCCAGTACTTC CASNGGGAGETQYF
TRBJ2-3 TRBV7-2 - - TGTGCCAGCAGCTTAGGCTACACAGATACGCAGTATTTT CASSLGYTDTQYF
TRBJ2-1 TRBV5-1 TRBD2 - TGCGCCAGCAGCTTGGCTAGCGGGAGATTTCTGGGTGAGCAGTTCTTC CASSLASGRFLGEQFF
TRBJ2-7 TRBV30 TRBD1 - TGTGCCTGGAGGGAAGACAGGGTGGTTCGCGAGCAGTACTTC CAWREDRVVREQYF
TRBJ1-5 TRBV19 - - TGTGCCAGTAGTATGGAGGACCGCGCGACGCCCCAGCATTTT CASSMEDRATPQHF
TRBJ2-2 TRBV11-3 - - TGTGCCAGCAGCTTAATTAATGCGGGTACCGGGGAGCTGTTTTTT CASSLINAGTGELFF
TRBJ1-1 TRBV30 - - TGTGCCTGGAGTCTCGACAGCATCTACACTGAAGCTTTCTTT CAWSLDSIYTEAFF
TRBJ2-2 TRBV27 - - TGTGCCAGCAGTCCCAGGTCTGTTATTTCGAACACCGGGGAGCTGTTTTTT CASSPRSVISNTGELFF
TRBJ2-3 TRBV11-3 TRBD2 - TGTGCCAGCAGCTTAGATCATGGACTAGCGGGAAAATCAGATACGCAGTATTTT CASSLDHGLAGKSDTQYF
TRBJ1-4 TRBV6-5 TRBD1 once TGTGCCAGCAGCCATGACAGGGTTGGGGAAAAACTGTTTTTT CASSHDRVGEKLFF
TRBJ2-1 TRBV27 TRBD2 few TGTGCCACCGGATTAGCGGGAGCAGCGTCCAATGAGCAGTTCTTC CATGLAGAASNEQFF
TRBJ2-1 TRBV13 TRBD2 - TGTGCCAGCAGCTTAACGTACGGGACTAGCGGGCCGCCGGCCTCTGTCCTGTCCTACAATGAGCAGTTCTTC CASSLTYGTSGPPASVLSYNEQFF
TRBJ1-1 TRBV14 - - TGTGCCAGCAGCACACAGATAAACACTGAAGCTTTCTTT CASSTQINTEAFF
TRBJ1-2 TRBV29-1 - - TGCAGCGTCGCGGGTCAGGGGCCTACCTATGGCTACACCTTC CSVAGQGPTYGYTF
TRBJ2-1 TRBV25-1 TRBD2 - TGTGCCAGCAGTGAACTAGCGGGGGGGCGGTATGAGCAGTTCTTC CASSELAGGRYEQFF
TRBJ2-1 TRBV4-2 - - TGTGCCAGCAGCCAAGGTGGGGGGACGTCCTACAATGAGCAGTTCTTC CASSQGGGTSYNEQFF
TRBJ2-7 TRBV7-2 - - TGTGCCAGCAGCTTAGATCGGAGAACCTACGAGCAGTACTTC CASSLDRRTYEQYF
TRBJ2-3 TRBV20-1 - - TGCAGACAGGGACCCACAGATACGCAGTATTTT CRQGPTDTQYF
TRBJ1-6 TRBV30 TRBD1 - TGTGCCTGGAAGGGACAGGGTGATTCACCCCTCCACTTT CAWKGQGDSPLHF
TRBJ1-2 TRBV14 TRBD1 - TGTGCCAGCAGCCAGGGACAGGGCTATGGCTACACCTTC CASSQGQGYGYTF
TRBJ2-1 TRBV5-1 - once TGCGCCAGCAGCTTGGATAGCGGTTCCTACAATGAGCAGTTCTTC CASSLDSGSYNEQFF
TRBJ2-1 TRBV6-4 TRBD2 - TGTGCCAGCAGCGAGACTAGCGGGGGGAACAATGAGCAGTTCTTC CASSETSGGNNEQFF
TRBJ2-7 TRBV30 TRBD2 - TGTGCCTGGAGGACTAGCGGGGCCTACGAGCAGTACTTC CAWRTSGAYEQYF
TRBJ1-5 TRBV19 - - TGTGCCAGTAGTATGGCCGGGTTTGCACGTCCGAATCAGCCCCAGCATTTT CASSMAGFARPNQPQHF
TRBJ1-5 TRBV27 TRBD1 - TGTGCCAGCAGTTTCCCAAGACAGGGGGACGCGCGCAATCAGCCCCAGCATTTT CASSFPRQGDARNQPQHF
TRBJ2-2 TRBV4-3 - - TGCGCCAGCAGCCAAGATCACGGGAGAAACACCGGGGAGCTGTTTTTT CASSQDHGRNTGELFF
TRBJ2-3 TRBV5-1 TRBD2 few TGCGCCAGCAGCCTAGCGGGAGTCGGAACAGATACGCAGTATTTT CASSLAGVGTDTQYF
TRBJ1-4 TRBV6-5 - few TGTGCCAGCAGTTACTCGGTATTGGAGCGGGGAGGACTGTTTTTT CASSYSVLERGGLFF
TRBJ2-7 TRBV28 - - TGTGCCAGCATTTCGACAGTCTCCGGCTACGAGCAGTACTTC CASISTVSGYEQYF
TRBJ1-2 TRBV6-6 TRBD1 - TGTGCCAGCAGTTATTCAACCGGGACAGGAGACGGCTACACCTTC CASSYSTGTGDGYTF
TRBJ1-5 TRBV6-6 TRBD1 few TGTGCCAGCAGAAACAGGGGTTTGGGCAATCAGCCCCAGCATTTT CASRNRGLGNQPQHF
TRBJ1-5 TRBV13 - few TGTGCCAGCAGCAAGGACGGGGAACAAGAGCATTTT CASSKDGEQEHF
TRBJ2-1 TRBV19 - - TGTGCCAGTAGTATCGGTCACTACTCCTACAATGAGCAGTTCTTC CASSIGHYSYNEQFF
TRBJ1-2 TRBV11-2 - - TGTGCCAGCAGCTTAGATCGGCACAGGCTGGGTGGCTACACCTTC CASSLDRHRLGGYTF
TRBJ2-5 TRBV9 - - TGTGCCAGCAGCGTAGGTGGAGGGGAGGAGACCCAGTACTTC CASSVGGGEETQYF
TRBJ2-7 TRBV7-9 TRBD1 - TGTGCCAGCAGCTCCCAGAGCCGGGACAGTTCCTACGAGCAGTACTTC CASSSQSRDSSYEQYF
TRBJ2-1 TRBV12-5 - - TGTGCTAGTGGACCGTACGGGGGGCGAGGTGAGCAGTTCTTC CASGPYGGRGEQFF